This T cell receptor (beta chain) derives from a study of T cells in Graves' hyperthyroidism and ophthalmopathy. TCR beta CDR3 region amplification was performed from RNA transcripts. A set of HTBI primers served as the primers for a first-round RT-PCR of the TCR CDR3. MiXCR, applied by TCRdb to the multiplex PCR reads, yields one record per CDR3 protein. The sample holds roughly 500,000 distinct CDR3 sequences, about 45% seen once. Study outcomes and limitations: Ophthalmopathy could be told apart from stable hyperthyroidism with a 13 V-J model. Blood samples included most of the expanded thyroid clonotypes exceeding 0.001. Progression to ophthalmopathy was predicted a median of approximately seven months early.

Germline values: CDR1 SEHNR, CDR2 FQNEAQ (reference sequence). V shed 6 bases and J shed 4 bases, with 18 bases lying between them. There are 15 residues in the CDR3. Concerning this clonotype: Its antigen is unidentified.

Clinical symptoms, serum thyroxine, TRAb, thyroid ultrasound and orbital computed tomography established diagnosis. Sequencing input: peripheral blood or thyroid tissue (not recorded which). This chain joins TRBV7-9 and TRBJ1-2, with a tentative D call TRBD1 (6 bases). This clonotype originated in an adult woman with Graves' disease, either hyperthyroidism or ophthalmopathy (not recorded which). DNA of the CDR3: TGTGCCAGCAGTTTGAAACCCAGGGGAACCTATGGCTACACCTTC. This translates into CASSLKPRGTYGYTF.